Reported below is one TCR beta chain. The sample originates from a study of T cell changes during pregnancy in multiple sclerosis. Germline CDR1 reads LNHNV; CDR2 reads YYDKDF (reference sequence). Trimming cost V 8 bases and J 2 bases; bases outside gene matches: 2. This CDR3 has 13 amino acids. Libraries were prepared by immunoSEQ multiplex PCR; TCRdb keeps only in-frame clonotypes and omits some of them. The data show some 93,000 clones, with 91% seen just once and around 1.8% held by the top ten. The clonotype was recovered from a female donor in good health, enrolled as a control in a pregnancy study. This rearrangement joins TRBV15 to TRBJ2-1; 8 nucleotides agree with TRBD2. The starting material was peripheral blood, obtained after pregnancy. The CDR3 sequence is CATRGLAYNEQFF. The CDR3 bases are TGTGCCACCCGGGGACTAGCCTACAATGAGCAGTTCTTC. Variable domain in full (rest from reference TRBV15 and TRBJ2-1): DAMVIQNPRYQVTQFGKPVTLSCSQTLNHNVMYWYQQKSSQAPKLLFHYYDKDFNNEADTPDNFQSRRPNTSFCFLDIRSPGLGDTAMYLCATRGLAYNEQFFGPGTRLTVL.